This entry lists 27 T cell receptor beta chains sequenced from one sample in a study of T cells in tuberculosis. TCRdb keeps only in-frame clones here, not all; method: immunoSEQ multiplex PCR. The sample carries roughly 45,000 clones, approximately 94% recorded once. Sequencing used PBMCs. All receptors come from a donor between 10 and 35 years old with latent tuberculosis or without tuberculosis infection. Some clones in this sample may be carry-over from other donors' samples.

The J gene is TRBJ1-1, the V gene TRBV6-6; D remains ambiguous. CDR3 length: 13 amino acids. CDR1 is MNHNY and CDR2 is SVGAGI in the germline V gene (reference sequence). The V end was cut by 8 bases, the J end by 5 bases, with 15 bases between. The CDR3 DNA reads as TGTGCCAGCGGTCTCCCACCGGGGACTGAAGCTTTCTTT. This gives the protein CASGLPPGTEAFF.

This clone has only one observation. The J gene is TRBJ2-7, the V gene TRBV2; TRBD1 matches at 7 bases. Germline V lookup: CDR1 SNHLY, CDR2 FYNNEI. Unmatched junction bases numbered 7, after V lost 6 bases and J lost 2 bases. CDR3 length: 14 amino acids. CDR3 in amino acids: CASSPGTAPYEQYF. The CDR3 bases are TGTGCCAGCAGCCCCGGGACAGCACCCTACGAGCAGTACTTC.

This clone was seen once. The J gene is TRBJ2-3, the V gene TRBV13, with TRBD2 matching over 7 bases. Germline V gene lookup returns CDR1 PRHDT and CDR2 FYEKMQ (reference sequence). V dropped 1 base and J dropped 0; count of bases not matched to a gene: 22. The CDR3 is 22 amino acids. This chain's CDR3 is CASSLDRVRWLADGGSTDTQYF. CDR3 coding DNA: TGTGCCAGCAGCTTAGACCGGGTAAGGTGGCTAGCGGATGGAGGAAGCACAGATACGCAGTATTTT.

The chain uses TRBV4-3 and TRBJ2-1; 7 bases are a match to TRBD2. Losses at the gene ends were 0 bases for V and 3 bases for J; bases not matched to a gene: 5. This CDR3 is 16 amino acids long. CDR1 LGHNA and CDR2 YSLEER come from the germline V gene. The CDR3 loop is CASSQEVGGSYNEQFF. The CDR3 DNA reads as TGCGCCAGCAGCCAAGAAGTCGGGGGGAGCTACAATGAGCAGTTCTTC.

The chain has TRBV29-1 and TRBJ2-7; D possibly corresponds to TRBD2 (6 bases). Germline values: CDR1 SQVTM, CDR2 ANQGSEA. CDR3 length equals 12 residues. V lost 7 bases, J lost 6 bases, and 16 bases lay in between. CDR3 protein: CSARPEGGEQYF. Here the CDR3 DNA reads TGCAGCGCCCGCCCCGAGGGAGGCGAGCAGTACTTC.

The chain couples TRBV28 to TRBJ2-7; D may be TRBD2 (5 bases). Trimming pared 7 bases from V and 9 bases from J, leaving 13 bases between. The CDR3 covers 11 residues. CDR1 is MDHEN and CDR2 is SYDVKM in the germline V gene. The CDR3 spells CASNDYEGQYF. The DNA of the CDR3 is TGTGCCAGCAACGACTACGAAGGGCAGTACTTC.

The V and J genes are TRBV11-1 and TRBJ2-1; D might be TRBD1 (5 bases). The CDR3 contains 15 residues. CDR1 and CDR2 from the germline V gene are SGHAT and FQDESV (reference sequence). The germline V and J ends were trimmed by 6 bases and 7 bases, with 19 bases remaining between them. CDR3 in amino acids: CASRSQVLSTNEQFF. Written as DNA, the CDR3 is TGTGCCAGCAGATCACAGGTACTTTCTACAAATGAGCAGTTCTTC.

This chain joins TRBV2 and TRBJ2-7, with 12 bases that match TRBD2. V gave up 9 bases and J gave up 4 bases; unmatched junction bases: 4. This CDR3 is built from 13 residues. CDR1 SNHLY and CDR2 FYNNEI come from the germline V gene. The CDR3 nucleotides are TGTGCCAGTCAGACTAGCGGGAGATACGAGCAGTACTTC. As protein: CASQTSGRYEQYF.

The J gene is TRBJ2-1, the V gene TRBV6-5; 7 nucleotides agree with TRBD1. In germline, CDR1 is MNHEY, CDR2 SVGAGI. CDR3 size: 14 residues. V dropped 6 bases and J dropped 3; count of bases not matched to a gene: 5. This CDR3 is CASSLRDSYNEQFF. The CDR3 DNA sequence: TGTGCCAGCAGCCTACGGGACAGCTACAATGAGCAGTTCTTC.

J is TRBJ2-1 and V is TRBV30, with 9 bases aligning to TRBD1. The CDR3 runs 14 residues. In germline, CDR1 is GTSNPN, CDR2 SVGIG (reference sequence). V was pared by 5 bases and J by 3 bases, with 5 bases of the junction left unmatched. The CDR3 DNA reads as TGTGCCTGGGCCCGGGACAGGGTCTACAATGAGCAGTTCTTC. It specifies CAWARDRVYNEQFF.

This clone has just one count. The rearrangement links TRBV15 to TRBJ1-5; D is ambiguous. The CDR3 extends over 13 amino acids. Germline-derived CDR1 and CDR2 are LNHNV and YYDKDF (reference sequence). Trimming removed 0 bases at V and 6 bases at J, with 6 bases between. The CDR3 sequence: CATSREESQPQHF. CDR3 in DNA: TGTGCCACCAGCAGAGAAGAGAGTCAGCCCCAGCATTTT.

This sequence joins TRBV5-1 and TRBJ1-1; D gene unclear. Germline CDR1 is SGHRS and CDR2 is YFSETQ. CDR3 length: 14 amino acids. V was shortened by 4 bases and J by 4 bases, with 14 bases between the two germline ends. The CDR3 protein is CASSTDPRSTEAFF. The CDR3 DNA follows: TGCGCCAGCAGCACCGATCCTCGGAGCACTGAAGCTTTCTTT.

This chain uses TRBV18 with TRBJ2-5; D may be TRBD1 (6 bases). CDR1 and CDR2 (germline): KGHSH, LQKENI. The V and J ends lost 6 bases and 5 bases respectively, with 16 bases between them. The CDR3 length is 14 residues. The CDR3 nucleotides are TGTGCCAGCTCCCGAACAGGGTTTGGGGAGACCCAGTACTTC. Translated: CASSRTGFGETQYF.

This clone turned up a few times. This chain joins TRBV29-1 and TRBJ2-6, with D possibly being TRBD2 (7 bases). V was trimmed by 6 bases and J by 0 bases, leaving 15 bases between them. Germline V gene lookup returns CDR1 SQVTM and CDR2 ANQGSEA. This CDR3 has 16 residues. CDR3 sequence: CSVERDIDSGANVLTF. CDR3 in DNA: TGCAGCGTGGAGCGGGACATTGACTCTGGGGCCAACGTCCTGACTTTC.

This sequence joins TRBV7-2 and TRBJ2-7; 7 bases map to TRBD2. The CDR3 covers 13 residues. The V gene end was trimmed by 5 bases and the J gene end by 7 bases; junction bases not matched to a gene: 8. The germline V gene has CDR1 SGHTA and CDR2 FQGNSA. The chain's CDR3 is CASSPGFGGEQYF. The CDR3 DNA follows: TGTGCCAGCAGCCCAGGCTTCGGGGGGGAGCAGTACTTC.

The CDR3 DNA sequence: TGTGCTAGTGGTTTAATCGGGGATGGCTACACCTTC. Translating gives CASGLIGDGYTF. The chain is built from TRBV12-5 and TRBJ1-2; D is unclear. This CDR3 has 12 residues. Germline-derived CDR1 and CDR2 are LGHNT and FRNRAP. The V gene lost 3 bases and the J gene lost 6 bases, with 8 bases spanning the gap.

This chain uses TRBV7-2 with TRBJ2-3, with 8 bases identical to TRBD2. The CDR3 is 18 amino acids. The V and J ends lost 0 bases and 2 bases, in that order; junction bases with no gene match: 10. Germline V gene sequence: CDR1 SGHTA, CDR2 FQGNSA. The CDR3: CASSLAHSSGLDTDTQYF. The CDR3 nucleotides read TGTGCCAGCAGCTTAGCGCATTCGTCGGGACTAGACACAGATACGCAGTATTTT. The full variable domain, rest sourced from reference TRBV7-2 and TRBJ2-3, is GAGVSQSPSNKVTEKGKDVELRCDPISGHTALYWYRQSLGQGLEFLIYFQGNSAPDKSGLPSDRFSAERTGGSVSTLTIQRTQQEDSAVYLCASSLAHSSGLDTDTQYFGPGTRLTVL.

CDR3: CASSGTDGYTF. CDR3 sequence (DNA): TGTGCCAGCAGTGGGACAGACGGCTACACCTTC. This chain joins TRBV2 and TRBJ1-2; possibly TRBD1 for D (6 bases). Germline CDR1 and CDR2: SNHLY and FYNNEI. The CDR3 sequence is 11 residues long. V lost 4 bases and J lost 8, with 8 bases in between. The entire variable domain, with the rest obtained from reference TRBV2 and TRBJ1-2, is as follows: EPEVTQTPSHQVTQMGQEVILRCVPISNHLYFYWYRQILGQKVEFLVSFYNNEISEKSEIFDDQFSVERPDGSNFTLKIRSTKLEDSAMYFCASSGTDGYTFGSGTRLTVV.

The chain joins TRBV2 to TRBJ2-1; the D gene is possibly TRBD2 (5 bases). Trimming removed 5 bases at V and 9 bases at J, with 20 bases between. The CDR3 consists of 15 residues. Germline V gene lookup returns CDR1 SNHLY and CDR2 FYNNEI. The DNA for the CDR3 is TGTGCCAGCAGTCCCGGCCCCACCGCCGCGGGTGAGCAGTTCTTC. Translated: CASSPGPTAAGEQFF.

The chain uses TRBV4-1 and TRBJ2-7; weak D call: TRBD1 (5 bases). Germline V gene data show CDR1 as MGHRA and CDR2 as YSYEKL. This CDR3 region has 16 residues. With 2 bases removed from V and 2 bases from J, the gap between germline ends came to 16 bases. DNA for the CDR3: TGCGCCAGCAGCCAACCGACAGAGAGAAAAGCCTACGAGCAGTACTTC. Its translation is CASSQPTERKAYEQYF.

The chain employs TRBV7-2 and TRBJ2-7; TRBD1 aligns across 9 bases. With 5 bases clipped from V and 0 bases from J, the junction kept 5 bases outside the gene matches. CDR1 and CDR2 (germline): SGHTA, FQGNSA. The CDR3 runs 15 residues. This chain's CDR3 is CASSIQGATSYEQYF. In DNA, the CDR3 is TGTGCCAGCAGCATACAGGGGGCAACCTCCTACGAGCAGTACTTC. The entire variable domain, with the rest obtained from reference TRBV7-2 and TRBJ2-7, is as follows: GAGVSQSPSNKVTEKGKDVELRCDPISGHTALYWYRQSLGQGLEFLIYFQGNSAPDKSGLPSDRFSAERTGGSVSTLTIQRTQQEDSAVYLCASSIQGATSYEQYFGPGTRLTVT.

The chain couples TRBV7-3 to TRBJ2-7, with D uncertain. There are 14 residues in the CDR3. Germline V lookup: CDR1 SGHTA, CDR2 FQGTGA. Trimming stripped 3 bases from V and 6 bases from J, with 15 bases between. CDR3 sequence reads: CASSFSDSASEQYF. In nucleotides, the CDR3 is TGTGCCAGCAGCTTCTCCGACTCGGCCTCCGAGCAGTACTTC.

V usage is TRBV28 and J usage is TRBJ2-7, with D perhaps matching TRBD1 (5 bases). The germline V and J ends were trimmed by 8 bases and 7 bases, with 15 bases remaining between them. Per germline, CDR1 MDHEN and CDR2 SYDVKM. The CDR3 consists of 12 residues. The CDR3 coding sequence is TGTGCCAGCCGCGAAATGCAGGGTGAGCAGTACTTC. Residues: CASREMQGEQYF.

The CDR3 reads CASSLTGMNTEAFF. CDR3 DNA sequence: TGTGCCAGCAGTTTAACAGGGATGAACACTGAAGCTTTCTTT. The rearrangement uses TRBV27 and TRBJ1-1; TRBD1 might be the D (6 bases). The CDR3 consists of 14 residues. V shed 2 bases and J shed 0 bases, with 7 bases lying between them. CDR1 is MNHEY, CDR2 SMNVEV, per germline (reference sequence).

J is TRBJ2-1 and V is TRBV11-2, with TRBD1 as a possible D gene (5 bases). CDR1 SGHAT and CDR2 FQNNGV come from the germline V gene. Between the trimmed V and J ends, which lost 5 bases and 1 base, there was a span of 12 bases. The CDR3 sequence is 15 residues long. CDR3 region: CASSLRAMSYNEQFF. Written as DNA, the CDR3 is TGTGCCAGCAGCCTCAGGGCGATGTCCTACAATGAGCAGTTCTTC.

The chain uses TRBV7-8 and TRBJ2-7, with a tentative D call TRBD1 (6 bases). With 4 bases removed from V and 4 bases from J, the gap between germline ends came to 20 bases. Germline lookup yields CDR1 SGHVS and CDR2 FQNEAQ. The CDR3 runs 16 residues. The CDR3 region has the DNA TGTGCCAGCAGCTCTCGAGCCGGGACAAACCGATACGAGCAGTACTTC. Protein product: CASSSRAGTNRYEQYF.

The rearrangement links TRBV5-4 to TRBJ2-2, with 10 bases that match TRBD2. Germline trimming cut 4 bases from V and 5 bases from J; bases unmatched to any gene: 8. Per the germline V gene, CDR1 is SGHNT and CDR2 is YYREEE (reference sequence). CDR3 size: 16 residues. The CDR3 loop reads CASSQPPSGSTGELFF. The CDR3 DNA follows: TGTGCCAGCAGCCAGCCCCCTAGCGGGAGTACCGGGGAGCTGTTTTTT.